The rows below give T cell receptor beta chains drawn from one sample of a study of shared clonotypes between healthy human individuals. Sequencing used immunoSEQ multiplex PCR; TCRdb keeps in-frame clones, though not all of them. The top ten clones hold around 0.4% of a sample with approximately 2.1 million clones, just over 90% of them seen once. The sample was naive CD4+ T cells from PBMCs. The receptors were sampled from a man younger than 35 in good health. Some clones in this sample may be carry-over from other donors' samples. The CDR3 runs from the conserved cysteine through the conserved F or W. The order of the fields is clone size, D gene, V gene, J gene, CDR3 DNA, CDR3 protein. A D gene is named only where the DNA matches it firmly. Some rows have no size entry. The others give once, few or many, or a class for an expanded clone.

>NA|TRBD1|TRBV18|TRBJ1-1
TGTGCCAGCTCACCGGACAGGGGGCGAGACACTGAAGCTTTCTTT
CASSPDRGRDTEAFF
>once|NA|TRBV30|TRBJ1-6
TGTGCCTGGAGTGTTAAGGACATTGATTCACCCCTCCACTTT
CAWSVKDIDSPLHF
>NA|NA|TRBV18|TRBJ2-1
TGTGCCAGCTCACCACCAAACAATGAGCAGTTCTTC
CASSPPNNEQFF
>NA|NA|TRBV28|TRBJ1-3
TGTGCCAGCAGTACACAGGGTGCCGGAAACACCATATATTTT
CASSTQGAGNTIYF
>NA|TRBD1|TRBV7-9|TRBJ1-3
TGTGCCAGCAGCTCTGGGAGGACAGGGCCTTTCTCTGGAAACACCATATATTTT
CASSSGRTGPFSGNTIYF
>NA|TRBD2|TRBV6-1|TRBJ2-1
TGTGCCAGCAGTGATTTAGGACTAGCACCTTACAATGAGCAGTTCTTC
CASSDLGLAPYNEQFF
>NA|NA|TRBV5-1|TRBJ2-5
TGCGCCAGCAGCTTGGGGCAGCCCCAAGAGACCCAGTACTTC
CASSLGQPQETQYF
>NA|NA|TRBV6-5|TRBJ1-2
TGTGCCAGCAGTGTACAGGGATCTGGCTATGGCTACACCTTC
CASSVQGSGYGYTF
>NA|NA|TRBV6-1|TRBJ1-2
TGTGCCAGCAGTGAAGCGCTGAGGGTATTTCCTTATGGCTACACCTTC
CASSEALRVFPYGYTF
>NA|TRBD1|TRBV6-1|TRBJ2-1
TGTGCCAGCAGTGGCCAGGCGACAGGGGAAAACTACAATGAGCAGTTCTTC
CASSGQATGENYNEQFF
>NA|NA|TRBV7-6|TRBJ1-2
TGTGCCAGCAGCCGGACGCACGAGAACTATGGCTACACCTTC
CASSRTHENYGYTF
>NA|TRBD1|TRBV7-6|TRBJ1-4
TGTGCCAGCAGCTTAGGGGCAGGGGGCGTAAATGAAAAACTGTTTTTT
CASSLGAGGVNEKLFF
>NA|TRBD2|TRBV27|TRBJ2-4
TGTGCCAGCGGAAGTAGCGGGAGCAAGACCAAAAACATTCAGTACTTC
CASGSSGSKTKNIQYF
>NA|NA|TRBV28|TRBJ2-7
TGTGCCAGCAGTCTCCCAGAGGAGGGGGCAAACGAGCAGTACTTC
CASSLPEEGANEQYF
>NA|NA|TRBV2|TRBJ1-2
TGTGCCAGCAGTGTAGGGCGACTTAACTATGGCTACACCTTC
CASSVGRLNYGYTF
>NA|NA|TRBV28|TRBJ1-2
TGTGCCAGCAGCTGGCGGGTAGCTAACTATGGCTACACCTTC
CASSWRVANYGYTF
>NA|TRBD1|TRBV5-4|TRBJ2-7
TGTGCCAGCAGCTTATCAGGGGGTCGGGGTGAGCAGTACTTC
CASSLSGGRGEQYF
>once|NA|TRBV7-3|TRBJ1-2
TGTGCCAGCAGCTTAGATCTGGGAAATGGCTACACCTTC
CASSLDLGNGYTF
>NA|NA|TRBV19|TRBJ1-2
TGTGCCAGTAGTATAGGGTCATCGGTTCGAGGGGGCTACACCTTC
CASSIGSSVRGGYTF
>NA|NA|TRBV10-3|TRBJ2-3
TGTGCCATCAGTGAGTCAGATGAAGATACGCAGTATTTT
CAISESDEDTQYF
>NA|TRBD1|TRBV30|TRBJ1-1
TGTGCCTGGAGTCCCGGGACAGTAATAGAAGCTTTCTTT
CAWSPGTVIEAFF
>NA|TRBD1|TRBV29-1|TRBJ1-2
TGCAGCGTCCTTGGGGACAGGGTAGGGTATGGCTACACCTTC
CSVLGDRVGYGYTF
>NA|TRBD1|TRBV30|TRBJ1-2
TGTGCCTGGAGTGTATGGACAGGGAACCCCTATGGCTACACCTTC
CAWSVWTGNPYGYTF
>once|TRBD1|TRBV5-4|TRBJ1-4
TGTGCCAGCAGCTTGGGAGGCACAGGGGGCGTAAGTGAAAAACTGTTTTTT
CASSLGGTGGVSEKLFF
>NA|TRBD1|TRBV14|TRBJ2-7
TGTGCCAGCAGCGAAAAACTACCGATGTCGACAGGGTGGTCCGAGCAGTACTTC
CASSEKLPMSTGWSEQYF
>NA|NA|TRBV30|TRBJ2-2
TGTGCCTGGAGCGGCGCCAGGGTAGTCAACACCGGGGAGCTGTTTTTT
CAWSGARVVNTGELFF
>NA|TRBD1|TRBV28|TRBJ1-3
TGTGCCAGCAGCCCCCGGGACAGCTCTGGAAACACCATATATTTT
CASSPRDSSGNTIYF
>once|TRBD1|TRBV6-1|TRBJ2-3
TGTGCCAGCAGCGGGGACAGGGTGGCAGATACGCAGTATTTT
CASSGDRVADTQYF